The entry that follows covers one TCR beta chain sequence. The antigen it binds to is not known. No qualities accompany the bases; no much larger clone lies one base away. This specimen comes from a study of T cell changes during pregnancy in multiple sclerosis (dated by TCRdb to between 2018 and 2021). For the wider study: Changes in the T cell repertoire over the course of pregnancy were examined in this study in women with multiple sclerosis.

Library preparation used the immunoSEQ multiplex PCR assay. Sourced from immuneACCESS, this table was stored by TCRdb with only in-frame sequences that have V and J called. A share of the clones is absent; for the studies checked, an unresolved V gene accounts for under half, and the remainder has no known explanation. The sample yields about 100,000 clones; approximately 90% were counted once. The top ten clonotypes cover about 3.2% of the sample. The CDR3, cysteine through phenylalanine, is 14 amino acids long. The only DNA kept is the CDR3, 42 bases in frame from the first base. For CDR1 and CDR2, the germline V gene lists ENHRY and SYGVKD. V lost 5 bases and J lost 4 bases, and the count of bases not matched to a germline gene is 6.

The sequences come from peripheral blood, collected after pregnancy. The source is a female donor with multiple sclerosis, enrolled in a pregnancy study. The chain links TRBV10-3 with TRBJ2-3; 7 bases in the junction line up with TRBD2. Here is the DNA: TGTGCCATCAGTACGACTAGCAAGGCAGATACGCAGTATTTT. This encodes CAISTTSKADTQYF.